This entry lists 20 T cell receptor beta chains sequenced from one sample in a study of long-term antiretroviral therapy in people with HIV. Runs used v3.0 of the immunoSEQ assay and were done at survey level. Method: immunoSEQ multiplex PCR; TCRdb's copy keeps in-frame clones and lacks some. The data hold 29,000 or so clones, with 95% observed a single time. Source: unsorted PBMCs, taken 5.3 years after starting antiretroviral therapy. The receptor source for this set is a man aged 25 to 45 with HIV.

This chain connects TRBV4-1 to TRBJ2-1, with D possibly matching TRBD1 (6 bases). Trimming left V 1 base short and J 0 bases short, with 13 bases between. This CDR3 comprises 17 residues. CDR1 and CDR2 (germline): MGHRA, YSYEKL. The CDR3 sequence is CASSQANRARSYNEQFF. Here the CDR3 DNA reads TGCGCCAGCAGCCAAGCCAACAGGGCCCGCTCCTACAATGAGCAGTTCTTC.

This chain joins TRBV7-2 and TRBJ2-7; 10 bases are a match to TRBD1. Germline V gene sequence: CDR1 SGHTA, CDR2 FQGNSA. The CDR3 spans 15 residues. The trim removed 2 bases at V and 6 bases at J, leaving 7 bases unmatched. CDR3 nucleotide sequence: TGTGCCAGCAGCTTATTCTGGGACAGGGGCGGCGAGCAGTACTTC. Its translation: CASSLFWDRGGEQYF.

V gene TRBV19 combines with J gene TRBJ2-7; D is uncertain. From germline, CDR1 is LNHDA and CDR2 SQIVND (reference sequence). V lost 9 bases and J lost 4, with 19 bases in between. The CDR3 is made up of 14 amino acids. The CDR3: CASAFRARGYEQYF. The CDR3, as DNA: TGTGCCAGCGCCTTCCGGGCTCGTGGTTACGAGCAGTACTTC.

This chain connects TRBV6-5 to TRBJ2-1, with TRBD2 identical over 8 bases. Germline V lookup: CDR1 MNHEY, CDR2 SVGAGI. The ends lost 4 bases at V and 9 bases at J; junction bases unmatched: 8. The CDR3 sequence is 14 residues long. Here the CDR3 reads CASSWTSTLSEQFF. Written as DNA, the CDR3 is TGTGCCAGCAGTTGGACTAGCACTTTAAGTGAGCAGTTCTTC.

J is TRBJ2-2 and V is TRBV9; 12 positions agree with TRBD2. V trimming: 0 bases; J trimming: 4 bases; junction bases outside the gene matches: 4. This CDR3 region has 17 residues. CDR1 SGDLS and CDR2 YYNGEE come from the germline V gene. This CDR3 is CASSVETSGGGTGELFF. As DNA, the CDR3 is TGTGCCAGCAGCGTAGAGACTAGCGGGGGCGGCACCGGGGAGCTGTTTTTT.

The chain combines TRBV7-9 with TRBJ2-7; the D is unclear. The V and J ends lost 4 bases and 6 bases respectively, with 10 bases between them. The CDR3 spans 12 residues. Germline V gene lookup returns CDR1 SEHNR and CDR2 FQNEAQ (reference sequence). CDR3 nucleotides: TGTGCCAGCAGCTCCTCAACCTCCGAGCAGTACTTC. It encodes CASSSSTSEQYF.

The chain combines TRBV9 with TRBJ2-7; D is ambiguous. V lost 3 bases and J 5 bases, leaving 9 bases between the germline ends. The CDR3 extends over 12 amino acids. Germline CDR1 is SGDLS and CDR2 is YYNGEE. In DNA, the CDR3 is TGTGCCAGCAGCGCCTCGTTCGACGAGCAGTACTTC. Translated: CASSASFDEQYF.

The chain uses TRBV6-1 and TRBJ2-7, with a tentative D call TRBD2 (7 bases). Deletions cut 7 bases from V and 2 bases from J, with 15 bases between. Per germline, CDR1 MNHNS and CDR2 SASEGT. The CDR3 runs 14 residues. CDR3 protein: CASTVAGAAYEQYF. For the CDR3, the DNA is TGTGCCAGCACAGTGGCGGGGGCTGCCTACGAGCAGTACTTC.

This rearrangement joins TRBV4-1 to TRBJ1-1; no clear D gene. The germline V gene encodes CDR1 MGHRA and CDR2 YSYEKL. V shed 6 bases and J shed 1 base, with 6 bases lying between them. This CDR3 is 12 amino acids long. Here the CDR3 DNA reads TGCGCCAGCAGAGCCGGGAACACTGAAGCTTTCTTT. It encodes CASRAGNTEAFF.

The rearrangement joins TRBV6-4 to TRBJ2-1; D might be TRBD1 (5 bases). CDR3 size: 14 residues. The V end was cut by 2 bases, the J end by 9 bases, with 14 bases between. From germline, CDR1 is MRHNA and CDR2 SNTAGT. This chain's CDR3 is CASSDRLGAGEQFF. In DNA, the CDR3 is TGTGCCAGCAGTGACCGCTTAGGGGCCGGTGAGCAGTTCTTC.

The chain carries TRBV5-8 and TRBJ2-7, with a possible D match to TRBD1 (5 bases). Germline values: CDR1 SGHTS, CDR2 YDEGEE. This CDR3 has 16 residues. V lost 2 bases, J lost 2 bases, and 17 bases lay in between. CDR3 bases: TGTGCCAGCAGCTTTGGGGCAGGGCACTCAACCTACGAGCAGTACTTC. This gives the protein CASSFGAGHSTYEQYF. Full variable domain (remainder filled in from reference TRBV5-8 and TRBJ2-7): EAGVTQSPTHLIKTRGQQATLRCSPISGHTSVYWYQQALGLGLQFLLWYDEGEERNRGNFPPRFSGRQFPNYSSELNVNALELEDSALYLCASSFGAGHSTYEQYFGPGTRLTVT.

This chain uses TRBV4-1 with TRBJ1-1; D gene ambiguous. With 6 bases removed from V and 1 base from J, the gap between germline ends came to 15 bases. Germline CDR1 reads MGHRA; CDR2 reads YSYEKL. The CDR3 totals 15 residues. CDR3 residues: CASRALLEGNTEAFF. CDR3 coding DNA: TGCGCCAGCAGGGCCTTACTCGAAGGGAACACTGAAGCTTTCTTT.

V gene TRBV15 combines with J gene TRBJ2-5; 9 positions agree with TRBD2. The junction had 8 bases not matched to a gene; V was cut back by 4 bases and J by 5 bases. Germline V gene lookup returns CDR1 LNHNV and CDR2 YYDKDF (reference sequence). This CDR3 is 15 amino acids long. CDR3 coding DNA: TGTGCCACCAGCACGTCCGGACTAGCGAGTGAGACCCAGTACTTC. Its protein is CATSTSGLASETQYF.

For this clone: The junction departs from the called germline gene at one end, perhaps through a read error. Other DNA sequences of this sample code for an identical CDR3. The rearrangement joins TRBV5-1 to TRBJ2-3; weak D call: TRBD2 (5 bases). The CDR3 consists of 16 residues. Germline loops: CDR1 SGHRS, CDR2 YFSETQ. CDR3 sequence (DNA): TGCGCCAGCAGCTCCGGGGTCAGGATAAACACAGATACACAGTATTTT. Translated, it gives CASSSGVRINTDTQYF.

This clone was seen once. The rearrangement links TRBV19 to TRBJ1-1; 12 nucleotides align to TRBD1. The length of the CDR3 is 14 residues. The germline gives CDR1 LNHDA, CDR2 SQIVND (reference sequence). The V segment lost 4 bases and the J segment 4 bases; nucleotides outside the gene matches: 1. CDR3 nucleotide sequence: TGTGCCAGTAGTACGGGACAGGGGGCCACTGAAGCTTTCTTT. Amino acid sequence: CASSTGQGATEAFF.

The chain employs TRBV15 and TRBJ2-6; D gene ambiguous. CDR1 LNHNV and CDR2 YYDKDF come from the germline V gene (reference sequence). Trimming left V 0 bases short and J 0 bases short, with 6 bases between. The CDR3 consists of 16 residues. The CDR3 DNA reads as TGTGCCACCAGCAGAGATCCGCTCTCTGGGGCCAACGTCCTGACTTTC. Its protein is CATSRDPLSGANVLTF.

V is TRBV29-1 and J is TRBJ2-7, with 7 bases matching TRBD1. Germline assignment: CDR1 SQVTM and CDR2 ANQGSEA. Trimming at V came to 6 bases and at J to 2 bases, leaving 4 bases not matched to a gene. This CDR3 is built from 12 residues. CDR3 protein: CSVAGTAYEQYF. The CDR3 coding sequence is TGCAGCGTCGCCGGGACAGCCTACGAGCAGTACTTC.

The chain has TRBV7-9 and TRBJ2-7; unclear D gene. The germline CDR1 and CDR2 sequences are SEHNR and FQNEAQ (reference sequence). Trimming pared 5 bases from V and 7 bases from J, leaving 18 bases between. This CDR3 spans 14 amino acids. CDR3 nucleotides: TGTGCCAGCAGCCCTCCGACGGCTGGGTTGGAGCAGTACTTC. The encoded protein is CASSPPTAGLEQYF.

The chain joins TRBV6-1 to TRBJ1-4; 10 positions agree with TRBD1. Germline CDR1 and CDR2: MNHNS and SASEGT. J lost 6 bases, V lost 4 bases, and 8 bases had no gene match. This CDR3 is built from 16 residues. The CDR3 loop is CASSVNPGTGDEKLFF. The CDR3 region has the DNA TGTGCCAGCAGTGTCAACCCCGGGACAGGGGATGAAAAACTGTTTTTT.

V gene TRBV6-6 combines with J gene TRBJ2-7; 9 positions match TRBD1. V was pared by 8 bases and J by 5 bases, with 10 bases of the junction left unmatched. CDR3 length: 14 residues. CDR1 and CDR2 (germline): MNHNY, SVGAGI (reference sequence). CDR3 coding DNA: TGTGCCAGCGACAAAGGGACAGGGCCCAACGAGCAGTACTTC. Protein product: CASDKGTGPNEQYF.